Ten or more counts support the clone carrying this TCR beta chain. The antigen remains unidentified. These data originate in a study of T cells in Graves' hyperthyroidism and ophthalmopathy. Points from the study as a whole: Also found in blood were most expanded thyroid clonotypes above 0.001. Ophthalmopathy was separated from stable hyperthyroidism by a 13 V-J model.

When ophthalmopathy did not progress within 18 months, Graves' hyperthyroidism was considered stable. It was RNA transcripts that yielded the amplified TCR beta CDR3 regions. The HTBI primer set was used in a first-round RT-PCR of the TCR CDR3. A single record per CDR3 protein comes from TCRdb applying MiXCR to the multiplex PCR reads. The sample contains about 510,000 distinct CDR3 sequences, less than 15% of which appear only once. The clonotype comes from a woman in her thirties or forties with Graves' hyperthyroidism. The source material was blood.

The CDR3: CASSLVVGEVEKLFF. In nucleotides, the CDR3 is TGCGCCAGCAGCTTGGTTGTGGGGGAGGTTGAAAAACTGTTTTTT. The rearrangement uses TRBV5-1 and TRBJ1-4; TRBD1 might be the D (5 bases). The CDR3 has 15 amino acids. The ends were cut back, 0 bases at V and 7 bases at J, with 13 bases in the middle. CDR1 and CDR2 from the germline V gene are SGHRS and YFSETQ.